A single sample gave rise to the 9 T cell receptor beta chains below, sequenced in a study of human T cells and chemical hapten exposure. Using its own MiXCR run on the RACE reads, TCRdb lists one record per CDR3 protein. The data hold about 360,000 distinct CDR3 sequences, with roughly 4.8% observed a single time. Sample time point: patch test 1, 2 weeks after DPC sensitization. Treatment described: therapeutic diphenylcyclopropenone sensitization with weekly scalp DPC. The specimen comprised whole blood, sampled in connection with sensitization to the hapten diphenylcyclopropenone (DPC). The receptors originated from a woman between 45 and 60 years old with alopecia areata. Some clones in this sample may be carry-over from other donors' samples.

This clonotype was observed at least ten times. V gene TRBV7-2 combines with J gene TRBJ2-7; D is uncertain. The germline gives CDR1 SGHTA, CDR2 FQGNSA. This CDR3 comprises 13 residues. Trimming pared 1 base from V and 1 base from J, leaving 5 bases between. CDR3 bases: TGTGCCAGCAGCTTAGATTGGTCCTACGAGCAGTACTTC. Its translation is CASSLDWSYEQYF.

The table lists this clonotype with many counts. The CDR3 loop reads CSVTDDRLNNEQFF. CDR3 in DNA: TGCAGCGTGACGGACGATAGACTTAACAATGAGCAGTTCTTC. This sequence joins TRBV29-1 and TRBJ2-1; no clear D. The V and J ends lost 6 bases and 5 bases respectively, with 17 bases between them. The CDR3 sequence is 14 residues long. Looked up from germline, CDR1 is SQVTM and CDR2 is ANQGSEA.

This clonotype was found a few times. This sequence joins TRBV18 and TRBJ2-7; 11 bases match TRBD2. Germline assignment: CDR1 KGHSH and CDR2 LQKENI. V was pared by 3 bases and J by 5 bases, with 15 bases of the junction left unmatched. This CDR3 is 18 amino acids long. The CDR3 bases are TGTGCCAGCTCACCTCTTACTAGCGGGAGAAGTGGTGGGAACGAGCAGTACTTC. As protein: CASSPLTSGRSGGNEQYF.

This clonotype was detected ten times or more. The V call is TRBV6-2 or TRBV6-3, the J call TRBJ1-1; D gene ambiguous. Deletions cut 9 bases from V and 6 bases from J, with 11 bases between. Germline V CDR1 and CDR2: MNHEY, SVGEGT. The CDR3 is 11 amino acids. The CDR3 DNA reads TGTGCCAGTCACTGCCCGGCTGAAGCTTTCTTT. Its translation is CASHCPAEAFF.

This clonotype came up many times. The CDR3 sequence: CASSFPGTRGNIQYF. Written as DNA, the CDR3 is TGTGCCAGCAGTTTCCCCGGGACCAGAGGAAACATTCAGTACTTC. The chain couples TRBV12-3 or TRBV12-4 to TRBJ2-4; either TRBD1 or TRBD2 may fit D (5 bases each). The CDR3 loop spans 15 amino acids. Trimming cost V 3 bases and J 6 bases, with 15 bases left between them.

V and J are TRBV29-1 and TRBJ1-4; 7 bases are shared with TRBD1. Germline CDR1 SQVTM, CDR2 ANQGSEA. This CDR3 spans 13 amino acids. V lost 5 bases to trimming and J lost 0 bases; unmatched junction nucleotides: 0. In DNA, the CDR3 is TGCAGCGTTACAGGGGCAACTAATGAAAAACTGTTTTTT. Its protein is CSVTGATNEKLFF.

At least ten counts were recorded for this clonotype. The V call is TRBV28, the J call TRBJ2-7; TRBD2 aligns across 7 bases. Trimming removed 8 bases from V and 1 base from J; junction bases left unmatched: 14. The CDR3 contains 16 residues. Looked up from germline, CDR1 is MDHEN and CDR2 is SYDVKM. Here the CDR3 DNA reads TGTGCCAGCCCCCCCGGGGACTACCCATCTTCCTACGAGCAGTACTTC. It codes for CASPPGDYPSSYEQYF. The full variable domain, its missing parts supplied by reference TRBV28 and TRBJ2-7, is DVKVTQSSRYLVKRTGEKVFLECVQDMDHENMFWYRQDPGLGLRLIYFSYDVKMKEKGDIPEGYSVSREKKERFSLILESASTNQTSMYLCASPPGDYPSSYEQYFGPGTRLTVT.

Many counts were recorded for this clonotype. The CDR3 reads CASSYTGFLEQYF. CDR3 in DNA: TGTGCCAGCAGCTATACAGGGTTTCTCGAGCAGTACTTC. This chain joins TRBV5-6 and TRBJ2-7, with D tentatively TRBD1 (6 bases). The V gene lost 3 bases and the J gene lost 6 bases, with 13 bases spanning the gap. The CDR3 has 13 amino acids. Germline V CDR1 and CDR2: SGHDT, YYEEEE.

This clonotype was counted at least ten times. The V gene is TRBV12-3 or TRBV12-4, the J gene TRBJ2-1, with TRBD2 matching 7 bases. V shed 10 bases, J shed 0 bases, and the junction held 9 bases outside the gene matches. The CDR3 loop spans 15 amino acids. CDR3 nucleotides: TGTGCCACACTAACGGGGGGTAGCTCCTACAATGAGCAGTTCTTC. It is translated as CATLTGGSSYNEQFF.